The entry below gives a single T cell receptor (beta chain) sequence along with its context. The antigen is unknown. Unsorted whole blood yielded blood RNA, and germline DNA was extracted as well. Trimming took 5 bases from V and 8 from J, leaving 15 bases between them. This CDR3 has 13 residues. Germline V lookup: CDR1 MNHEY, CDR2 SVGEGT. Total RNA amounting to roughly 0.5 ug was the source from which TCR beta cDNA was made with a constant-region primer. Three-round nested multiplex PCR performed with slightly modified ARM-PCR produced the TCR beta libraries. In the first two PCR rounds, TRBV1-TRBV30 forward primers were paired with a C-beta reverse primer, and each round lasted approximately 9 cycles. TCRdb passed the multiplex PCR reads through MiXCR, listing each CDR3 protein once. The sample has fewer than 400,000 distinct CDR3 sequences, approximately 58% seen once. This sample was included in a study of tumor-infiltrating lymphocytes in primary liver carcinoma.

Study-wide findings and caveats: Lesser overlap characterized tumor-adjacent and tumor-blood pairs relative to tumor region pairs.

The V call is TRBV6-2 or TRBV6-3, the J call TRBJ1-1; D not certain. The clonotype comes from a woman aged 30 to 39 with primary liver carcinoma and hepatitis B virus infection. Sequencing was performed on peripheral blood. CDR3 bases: TGTGCCAGCAGTCACCCGACCCAGACAGAAGCTTTCTTT. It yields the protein CASSHPTQTEAFF.